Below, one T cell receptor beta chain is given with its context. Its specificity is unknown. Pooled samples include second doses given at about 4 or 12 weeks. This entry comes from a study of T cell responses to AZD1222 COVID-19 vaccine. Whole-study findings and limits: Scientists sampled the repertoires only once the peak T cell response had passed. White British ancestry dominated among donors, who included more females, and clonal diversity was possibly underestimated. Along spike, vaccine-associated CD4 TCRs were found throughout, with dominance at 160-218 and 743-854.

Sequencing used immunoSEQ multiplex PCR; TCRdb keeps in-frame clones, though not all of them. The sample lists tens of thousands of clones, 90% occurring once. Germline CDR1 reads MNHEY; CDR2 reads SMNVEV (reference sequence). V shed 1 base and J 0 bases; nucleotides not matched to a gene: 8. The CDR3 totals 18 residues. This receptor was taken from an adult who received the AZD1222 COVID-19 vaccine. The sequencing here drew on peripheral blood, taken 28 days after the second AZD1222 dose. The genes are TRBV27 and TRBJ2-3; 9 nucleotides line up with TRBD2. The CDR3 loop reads CASSLWIFAGGSTDTQYF. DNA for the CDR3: TGTGCCAGCAGTTTATGGATCTTTGCGGGGGGGAGCACAGATACGCAGTATTTT.